This TCR beta chain came from a study of tumor T cells in aggressive B-cell lymphoma. Method: immunoSEQ multiplex PCR; TCRdb's copy keeps in-frame clones and lacks some. This sample has roughly 5,200 clones, with approximately 94% found just once. The TCR originated in an adult with diffuse large B cell lymphoma. Sequenced: tumor tissue.

CDR3 amino acids: CASRSSLLEQYF. CDR3 DNA: TGTGCCAGCAGATCCTCCCTACTTGAGCAGTACTTC. The rearrangement joins TRBV28 to TRBJ2-7; the D is unclear. Germline V gene lookup returns CDR1 MDHEN and CDR2 SYDVKM. V was pared by 6 bases and J by 7 bases, with 13 bases between. The CDR3 covers 12 residues.